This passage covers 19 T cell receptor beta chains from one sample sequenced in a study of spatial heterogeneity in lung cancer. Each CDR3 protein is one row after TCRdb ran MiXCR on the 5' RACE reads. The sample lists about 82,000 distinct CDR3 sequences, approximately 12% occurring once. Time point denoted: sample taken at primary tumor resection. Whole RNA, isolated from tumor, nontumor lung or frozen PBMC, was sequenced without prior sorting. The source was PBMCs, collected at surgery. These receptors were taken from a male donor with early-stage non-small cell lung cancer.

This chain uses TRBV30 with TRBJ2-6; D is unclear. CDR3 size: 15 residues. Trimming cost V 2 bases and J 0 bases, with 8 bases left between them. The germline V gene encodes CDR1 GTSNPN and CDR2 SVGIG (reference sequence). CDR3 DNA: TGTGCCTGGAGTAAGACGGTCTCTGGGGCCAACGTCCTGACTTTC. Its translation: CAWSKTVSGANVLTF.

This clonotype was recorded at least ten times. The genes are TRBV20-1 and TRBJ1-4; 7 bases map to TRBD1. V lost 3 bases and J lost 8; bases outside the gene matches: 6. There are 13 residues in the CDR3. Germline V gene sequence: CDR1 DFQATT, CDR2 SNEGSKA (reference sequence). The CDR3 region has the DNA TGCAGTGCTAGCCAACAGGGGAACGAAAAACTGTTTTTT. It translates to CSASQQGNEKLFF.

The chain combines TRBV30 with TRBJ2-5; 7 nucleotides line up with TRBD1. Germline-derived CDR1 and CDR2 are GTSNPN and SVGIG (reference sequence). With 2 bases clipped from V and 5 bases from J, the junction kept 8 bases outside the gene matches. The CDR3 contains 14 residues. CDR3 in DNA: TGTGCCTGGAGTAAGGGGGCAGGGTCGGAGACCCAGTACTTC. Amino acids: CAWSKGAGSETQYF. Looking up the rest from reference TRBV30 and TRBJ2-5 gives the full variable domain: SQTIHQWPATLVQPVGSPLSLECTVEGTSNPNLYWYRQAAGRGLQLLFYSVGIGQISSEVPQNLSASRPQDRQFILSSKKLLLSDSGFYLCAWSKGAGSETQYFGPGTRLLVL.

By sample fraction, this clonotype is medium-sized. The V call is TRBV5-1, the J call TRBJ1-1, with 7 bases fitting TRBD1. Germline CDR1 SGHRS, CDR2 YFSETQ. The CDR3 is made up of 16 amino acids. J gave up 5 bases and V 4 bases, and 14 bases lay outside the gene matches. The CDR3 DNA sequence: TGCGCCAGCAGCAACGCAGGGGGACACTTGGGAACTGAAGCTTTCTTT. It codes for CASSNAGGHLGTEAFF.

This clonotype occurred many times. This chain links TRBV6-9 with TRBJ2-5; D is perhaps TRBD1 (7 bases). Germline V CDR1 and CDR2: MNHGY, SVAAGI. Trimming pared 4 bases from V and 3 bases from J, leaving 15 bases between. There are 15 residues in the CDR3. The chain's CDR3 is CASSSQGGEEETQYF. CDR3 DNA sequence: TGTGCCAGCAGTTCGCAGGGGGGAGAGGAAGAGACCCAGTACTTC.

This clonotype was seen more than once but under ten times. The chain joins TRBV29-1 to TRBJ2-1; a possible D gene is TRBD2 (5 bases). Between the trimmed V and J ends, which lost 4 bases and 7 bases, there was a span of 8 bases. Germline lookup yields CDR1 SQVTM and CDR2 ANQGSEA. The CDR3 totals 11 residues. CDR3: CSVVEGNEQFF. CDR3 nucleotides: TGCAGCGTTGTAGAGGGAAATGAGCAGTTCTTC.

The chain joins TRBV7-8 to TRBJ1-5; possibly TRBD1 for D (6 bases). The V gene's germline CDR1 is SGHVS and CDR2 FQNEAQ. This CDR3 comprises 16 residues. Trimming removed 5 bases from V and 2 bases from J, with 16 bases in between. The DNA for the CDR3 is TGTGCCAGCAGCCCAAGGGGGGGGCGGGGCAATCAGCCCCAGCATTTT. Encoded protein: CASSPRGGRGNQPQHF.

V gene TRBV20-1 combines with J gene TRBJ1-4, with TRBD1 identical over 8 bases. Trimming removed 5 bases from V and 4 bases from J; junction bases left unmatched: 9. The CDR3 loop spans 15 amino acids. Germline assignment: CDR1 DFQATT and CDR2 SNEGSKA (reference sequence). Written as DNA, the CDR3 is TGCAGTGCTGCCACAGGGGGGTCAAGTAATGAAAAACTGTTTTTT. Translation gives CSAATGGSSNEKLFF.

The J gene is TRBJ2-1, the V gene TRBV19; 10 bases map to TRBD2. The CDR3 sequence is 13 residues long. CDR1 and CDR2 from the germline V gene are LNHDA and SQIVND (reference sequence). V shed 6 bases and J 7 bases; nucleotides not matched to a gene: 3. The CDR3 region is CASRERGGNEQFF. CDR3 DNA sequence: TGTGCCAGTAGAGAGCGGGGGGGAAATGAGCAGTTCTTC.

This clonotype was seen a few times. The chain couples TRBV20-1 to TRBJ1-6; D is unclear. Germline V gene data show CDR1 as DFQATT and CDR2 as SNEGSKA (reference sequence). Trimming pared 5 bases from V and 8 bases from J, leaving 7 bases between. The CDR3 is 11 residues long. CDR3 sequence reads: CSAGSYSPLHF. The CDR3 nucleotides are TGCAGTGCTGGTTCCTATTCACCCCTCCACTTT.

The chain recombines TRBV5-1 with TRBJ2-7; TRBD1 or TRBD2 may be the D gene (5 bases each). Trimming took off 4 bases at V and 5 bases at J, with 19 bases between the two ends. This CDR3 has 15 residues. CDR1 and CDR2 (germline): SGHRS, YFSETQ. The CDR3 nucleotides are TGCGCCAGCAGCGTTCAGGGAGACCGGATCGACGAGCAGTACTTC. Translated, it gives CASSVQGDRIDEQYF.

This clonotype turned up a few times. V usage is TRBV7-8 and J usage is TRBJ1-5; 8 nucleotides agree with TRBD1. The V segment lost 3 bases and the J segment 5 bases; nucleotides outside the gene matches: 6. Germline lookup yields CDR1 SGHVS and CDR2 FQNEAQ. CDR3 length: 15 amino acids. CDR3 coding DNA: TGTGCCAGCAGCTTCCTCCGGGGACAGGATCAGCCCCAGCATTTT. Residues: CASSFLRGQDQPQHF.

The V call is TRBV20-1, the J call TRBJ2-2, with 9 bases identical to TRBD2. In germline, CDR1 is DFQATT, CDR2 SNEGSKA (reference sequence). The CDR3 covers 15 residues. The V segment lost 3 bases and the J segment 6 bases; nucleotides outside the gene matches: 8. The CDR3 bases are TGCAGTGCTAGTCAGGGCGGGGGGGCGGCCGGGGAGCTGTTTTTT. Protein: CSASQGGGAAGELFF.

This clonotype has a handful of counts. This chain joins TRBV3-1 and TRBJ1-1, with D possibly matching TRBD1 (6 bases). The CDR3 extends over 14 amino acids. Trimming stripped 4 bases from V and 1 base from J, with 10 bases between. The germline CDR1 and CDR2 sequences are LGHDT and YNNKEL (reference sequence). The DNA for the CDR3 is TGTGCCAGCAGCCCAGGGGTTAGGAACACTGAAGCTTTCTTT. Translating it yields CASSPGVRNTEAFF. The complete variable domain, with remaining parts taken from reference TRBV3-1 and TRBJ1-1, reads DTAVSQTPKYLVTQMGNDKSIKCEQNLGHDTMYWYKQDSKKFLKIMFSYNNKELIINETVPNRFSPKSPDKAHLNLHINSLELGDSAVYFCASSPGVRNTEAFFGQGTRLTVV.

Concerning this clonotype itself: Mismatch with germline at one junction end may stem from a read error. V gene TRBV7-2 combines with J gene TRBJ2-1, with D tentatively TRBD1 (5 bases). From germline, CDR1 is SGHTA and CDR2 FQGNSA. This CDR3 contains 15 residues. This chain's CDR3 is CSSSLVRASYNEQFF. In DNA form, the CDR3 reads TGTTCCAGCAGCTTAGTCAGGGCCTCCTACAATGAGCAGTTCTTC.

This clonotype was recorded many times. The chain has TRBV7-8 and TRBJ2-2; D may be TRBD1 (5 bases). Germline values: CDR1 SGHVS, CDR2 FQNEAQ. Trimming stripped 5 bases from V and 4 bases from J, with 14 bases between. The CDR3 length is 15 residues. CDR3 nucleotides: TGTGCCAGCAGCCTTAGTGGGCAGGGCACCGGGGAGCTGTTTTTT. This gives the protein CASSLSGQGTGELFF.

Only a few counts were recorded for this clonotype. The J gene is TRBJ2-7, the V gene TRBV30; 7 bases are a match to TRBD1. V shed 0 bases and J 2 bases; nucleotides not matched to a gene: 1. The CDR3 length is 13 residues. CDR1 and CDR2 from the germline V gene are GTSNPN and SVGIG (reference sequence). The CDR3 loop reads CAWSVQGAYEQYF. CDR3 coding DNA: TGTGCCTGGAGTGTTCAGGGGGCCTACGAGCAGTACTTC.

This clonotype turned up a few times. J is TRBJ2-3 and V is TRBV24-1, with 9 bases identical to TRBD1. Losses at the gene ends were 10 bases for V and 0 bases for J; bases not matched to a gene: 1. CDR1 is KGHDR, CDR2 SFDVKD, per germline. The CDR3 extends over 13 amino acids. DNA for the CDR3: TGTGCCACGGGACAGGGAAGCACAGATACGCAGTATTTT. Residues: CATGQGSTDTQYF.

The CDR3 DNA reads as TGTGCCAGCGAGGCCAGCTCTAATGAAAAACTGTTTTTT. It is translated as CASEASSNEKLFF. The chain uses TRBV2 and TRBJ1-4; D call uncertain. CDR3 length equals 13 residues. Per the germline V gene, CDR1 is SNHLY and CDR2 is FYNNEI. V lost 8 bases, J lost 3 bases, and 10 bases lay in between.